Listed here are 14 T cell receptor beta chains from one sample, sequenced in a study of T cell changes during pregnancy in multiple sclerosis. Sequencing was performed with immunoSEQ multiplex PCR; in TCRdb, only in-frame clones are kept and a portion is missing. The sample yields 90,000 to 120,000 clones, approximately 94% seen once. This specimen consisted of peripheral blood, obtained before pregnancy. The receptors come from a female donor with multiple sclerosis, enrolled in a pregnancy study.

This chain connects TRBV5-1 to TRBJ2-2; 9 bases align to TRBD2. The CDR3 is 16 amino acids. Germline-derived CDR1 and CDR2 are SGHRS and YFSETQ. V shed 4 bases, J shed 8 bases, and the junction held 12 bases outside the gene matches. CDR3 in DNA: TGCGCCAGCAGCGCGGCGACTAGCGGTCCTACTGGGGAGCTGTTTTTT. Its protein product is CASSAATSGPTGELFF.

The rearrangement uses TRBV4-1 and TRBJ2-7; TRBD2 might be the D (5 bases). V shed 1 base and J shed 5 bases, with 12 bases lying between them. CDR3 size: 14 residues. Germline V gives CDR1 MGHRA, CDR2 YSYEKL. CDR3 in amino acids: CASSQVPSSDEQYF. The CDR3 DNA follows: TGCGCCAGCAGCCAAGTCCCTAGCTCGGACGAGCAGTACTTC.

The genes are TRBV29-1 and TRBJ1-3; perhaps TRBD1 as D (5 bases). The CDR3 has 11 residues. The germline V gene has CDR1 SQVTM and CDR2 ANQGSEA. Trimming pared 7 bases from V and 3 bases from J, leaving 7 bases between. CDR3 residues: CSGGNGNTIYF. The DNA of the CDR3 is TGCAGCGGGGGCAATGGAAACACCATATATTTT. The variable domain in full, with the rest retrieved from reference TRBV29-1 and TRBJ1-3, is SAVISQKPSRDICQRGTSLTIQCQVDSQVTMMFWYRQQPGQSLTLIATANQGSEATYESGFVIDKFPISRPNLTFSTLTVSNMSPEDSSIYLCSGGNGNTIYFGEGSWLTVV.

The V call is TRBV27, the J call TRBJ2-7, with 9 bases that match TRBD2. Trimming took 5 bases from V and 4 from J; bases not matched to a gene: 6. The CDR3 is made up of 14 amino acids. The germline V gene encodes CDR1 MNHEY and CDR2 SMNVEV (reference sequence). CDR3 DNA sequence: TGTGCCAGCAGTAAGGGACTAGCAGAGTACGAGCAGTACTTC. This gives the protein CASSKGLAEYEQYF.

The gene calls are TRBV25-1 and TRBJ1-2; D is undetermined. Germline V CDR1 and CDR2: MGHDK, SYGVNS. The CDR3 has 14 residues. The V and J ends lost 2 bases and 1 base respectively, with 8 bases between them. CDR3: CASSEHLLNYGYTF. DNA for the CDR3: TGTGCCAGCAGTGAACATTTACTTAACTATGGCTACACCTTC.

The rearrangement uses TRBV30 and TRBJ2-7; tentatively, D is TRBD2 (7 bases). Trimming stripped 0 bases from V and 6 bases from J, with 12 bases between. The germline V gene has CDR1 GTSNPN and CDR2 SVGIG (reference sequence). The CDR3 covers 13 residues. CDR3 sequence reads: CAWSVNREGEQYF. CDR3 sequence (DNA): TGTGCCTGGAGTGTCAACAGGGAGGGCGAGCAGTACTTC. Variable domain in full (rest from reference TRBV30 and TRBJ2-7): SQTIHQWPATLVQPVGSPLSLECTVEGTSNPNLYWYRQAAGRGLQLLFYSVGIGQISSEVPQNLSASRPQDRQFILSSKKLLLSDSGFYLCAWSVNREGEQYFGPGTRLTVT.

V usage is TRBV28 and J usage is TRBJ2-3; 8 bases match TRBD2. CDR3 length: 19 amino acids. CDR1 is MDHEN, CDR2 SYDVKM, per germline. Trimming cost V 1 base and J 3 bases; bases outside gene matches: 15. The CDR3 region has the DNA TGTGCCAGCAGTTTATCGATGCTAGCGGGTGGTGAGTGGACAGATACGCAGTATTTT. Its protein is CASSLSMLAGGEWTDTQYF.

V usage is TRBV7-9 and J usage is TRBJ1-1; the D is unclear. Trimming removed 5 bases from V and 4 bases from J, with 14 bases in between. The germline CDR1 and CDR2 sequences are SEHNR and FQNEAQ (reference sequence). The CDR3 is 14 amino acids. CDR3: CASSQRLGFTEAFF. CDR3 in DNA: TGTGCCAGCAGCCAAAGACTGGGTTTCACTGAAGCTTTCTTT.

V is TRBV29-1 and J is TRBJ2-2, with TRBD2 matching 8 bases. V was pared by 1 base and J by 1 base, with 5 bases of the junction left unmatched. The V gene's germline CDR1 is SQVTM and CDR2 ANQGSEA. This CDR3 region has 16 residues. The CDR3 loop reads CSVEGGGRKNTGELFF. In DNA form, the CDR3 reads TGCAGCGTTGAAGGGGGCGGGAGGAAGAACACCGGGGAGCTGTTTTTT.

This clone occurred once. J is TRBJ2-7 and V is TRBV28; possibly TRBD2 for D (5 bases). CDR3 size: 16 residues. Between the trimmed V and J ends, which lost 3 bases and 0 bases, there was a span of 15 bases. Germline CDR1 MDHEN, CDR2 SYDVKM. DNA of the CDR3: TGTGCCAGCAGTTTTACTCGCAGCGCGGGCTCCTACGAGCAGTACTTC. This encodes CASSFTRSAGSYEQYF. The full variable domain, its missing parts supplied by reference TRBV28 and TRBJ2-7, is DVKVTQSSRYLVKRTGEKVFLECVQDMDHENMFWYRQDPGLGLRLIYFSYDVKMKEKGDIPEGYSVSREKKERFSLILESASTNQTSMYLCASSFTRSAGSYEQYFGPGTRLTVT.

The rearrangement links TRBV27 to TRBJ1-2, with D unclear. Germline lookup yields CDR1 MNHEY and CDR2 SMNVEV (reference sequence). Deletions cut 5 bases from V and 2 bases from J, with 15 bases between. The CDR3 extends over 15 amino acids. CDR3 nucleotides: TGTGCCAGCAGTCCCTTAACGACTGGAAACTATGGCTACACCTTC. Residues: CASSPLTTGNYGYTF.

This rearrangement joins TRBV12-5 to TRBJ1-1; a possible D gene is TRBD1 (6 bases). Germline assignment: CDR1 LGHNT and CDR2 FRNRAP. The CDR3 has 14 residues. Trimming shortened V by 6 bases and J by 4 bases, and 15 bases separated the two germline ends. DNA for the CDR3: TGTGCTAGTGGAACTGACAGGTTTGGCACTGAAGCTTTCTTT. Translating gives CASGTDRFGTEAFF.

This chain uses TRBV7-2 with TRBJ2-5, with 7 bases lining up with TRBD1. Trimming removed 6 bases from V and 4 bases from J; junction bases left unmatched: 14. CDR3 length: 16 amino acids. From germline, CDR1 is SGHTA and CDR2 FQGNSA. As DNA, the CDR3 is TGTGCCAGCAGTGCCGGAGCAGTAGGGGGCCGAGAGACCCAGTACTTC. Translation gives CASSAGAVGGRETQYF.

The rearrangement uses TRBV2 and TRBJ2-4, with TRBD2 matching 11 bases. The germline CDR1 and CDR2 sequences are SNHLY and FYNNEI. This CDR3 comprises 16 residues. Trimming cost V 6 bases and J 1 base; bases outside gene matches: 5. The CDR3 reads CASRVAGGVAKNIQYF. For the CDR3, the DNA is TGTGCCAGCAGGGTAGCGGGAGGGGTGGCCAAAAACATTCAGTACTTC.